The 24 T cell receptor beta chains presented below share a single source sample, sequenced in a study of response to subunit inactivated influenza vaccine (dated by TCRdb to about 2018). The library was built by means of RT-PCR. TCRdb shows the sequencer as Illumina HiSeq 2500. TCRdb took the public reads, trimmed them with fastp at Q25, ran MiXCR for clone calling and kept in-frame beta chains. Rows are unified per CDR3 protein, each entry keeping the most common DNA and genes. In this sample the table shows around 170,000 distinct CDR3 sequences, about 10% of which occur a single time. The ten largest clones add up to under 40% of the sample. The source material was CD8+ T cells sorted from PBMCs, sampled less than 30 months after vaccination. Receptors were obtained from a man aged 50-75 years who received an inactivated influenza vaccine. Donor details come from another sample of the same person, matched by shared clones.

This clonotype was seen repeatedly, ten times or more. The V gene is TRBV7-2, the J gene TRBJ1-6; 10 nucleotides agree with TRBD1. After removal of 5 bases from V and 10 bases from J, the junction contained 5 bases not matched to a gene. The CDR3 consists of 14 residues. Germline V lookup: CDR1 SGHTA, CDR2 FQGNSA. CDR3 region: CASSEDRGRSPLHF. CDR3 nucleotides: TGTGCCAGCAGCGAAGACAGGGGGCGATCACCCCTCCACTTT. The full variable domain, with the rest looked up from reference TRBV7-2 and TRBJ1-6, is GAGVSQSPSNKVTEKGKDVELRCDPISGHTALYWYRQSLGQGLEFLIYFQGNSAPDKSGLPSDRFSAERTGGSVSTLTIQRTQQEDSAVYLCASSEDRGRSPLHFGNGTRLTVT.

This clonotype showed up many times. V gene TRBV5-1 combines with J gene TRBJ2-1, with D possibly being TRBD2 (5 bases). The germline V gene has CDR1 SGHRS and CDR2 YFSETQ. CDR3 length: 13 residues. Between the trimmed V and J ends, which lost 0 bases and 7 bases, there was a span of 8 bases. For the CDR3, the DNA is TGCGCCAGCAGCTTGGTGAGGGTTAATGAGCAGTTCTTC. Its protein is CASSLVRVNEQFF.

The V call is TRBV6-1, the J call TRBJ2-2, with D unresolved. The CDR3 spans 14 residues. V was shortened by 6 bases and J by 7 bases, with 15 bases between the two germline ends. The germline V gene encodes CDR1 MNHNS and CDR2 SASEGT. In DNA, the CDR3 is TGTGCCAGCAGCCCATCCGGCTACCTCGGGGAGCTGTTTTTT. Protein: CASSPSGYLGELFF.

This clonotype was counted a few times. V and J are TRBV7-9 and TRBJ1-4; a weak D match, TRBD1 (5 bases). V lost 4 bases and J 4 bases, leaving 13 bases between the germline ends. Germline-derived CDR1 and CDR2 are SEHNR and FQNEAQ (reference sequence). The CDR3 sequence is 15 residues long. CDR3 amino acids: CASSSARDLNEKLFF. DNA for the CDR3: TGTGCCAGCAGCTCAGCTCGGGACCTTAATGAAAAACTGTTTTTT.

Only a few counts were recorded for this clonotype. CDR3 in DNA: TGTGCCAGCAGTTTTGGGTTTAGCACAGATACGCAGTATTTT. Translated: CASSFGFSTDTQYF. The genes are TRBV27 and TRBJ2-3, with D uncertain. This CDR3 is 14 amino acids long. The germline V gene encodes CDR1 MNHEY and CDR2 SMNVEV (reference sequence). V gave up 3 bases and J gave up 0 bases, with 7 bases separating them.

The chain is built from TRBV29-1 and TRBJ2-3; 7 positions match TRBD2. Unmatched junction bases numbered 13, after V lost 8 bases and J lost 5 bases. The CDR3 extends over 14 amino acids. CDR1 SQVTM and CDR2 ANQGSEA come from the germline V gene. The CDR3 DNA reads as TGCAGCACTAAAAACGCGGGAGTTGGAGATACGCAGTATTTT. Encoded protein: CSTKNAGVGDTQYF.

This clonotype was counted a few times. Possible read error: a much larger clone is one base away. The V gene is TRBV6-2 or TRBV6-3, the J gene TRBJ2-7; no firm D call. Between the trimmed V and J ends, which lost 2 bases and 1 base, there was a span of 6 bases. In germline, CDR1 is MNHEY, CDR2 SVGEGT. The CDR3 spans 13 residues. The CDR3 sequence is CASSYGQSYEQYF. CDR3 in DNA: TGTGCCAGCAGTTACGGGCAGTCCTACGAGCAGTACTTC.

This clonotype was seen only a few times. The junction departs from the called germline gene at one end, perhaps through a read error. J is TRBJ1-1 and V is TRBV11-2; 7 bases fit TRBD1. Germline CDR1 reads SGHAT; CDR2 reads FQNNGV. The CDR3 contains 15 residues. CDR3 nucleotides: TGTGCCAGCAGCCTAGAGGGACAGATGAACACTGAAGCTTTCTTT. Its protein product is CASSLEGQMNTEAFF.

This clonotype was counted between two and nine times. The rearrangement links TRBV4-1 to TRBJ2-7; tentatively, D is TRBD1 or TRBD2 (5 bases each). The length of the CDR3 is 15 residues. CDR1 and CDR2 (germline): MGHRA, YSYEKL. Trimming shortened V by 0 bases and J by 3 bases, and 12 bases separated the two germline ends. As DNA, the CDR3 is TGCGCCAGCAGCCAAGATTGGCAGGGAGTCTACGAGCAGTACTTC. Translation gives CASSQDWQGVYEQYF.

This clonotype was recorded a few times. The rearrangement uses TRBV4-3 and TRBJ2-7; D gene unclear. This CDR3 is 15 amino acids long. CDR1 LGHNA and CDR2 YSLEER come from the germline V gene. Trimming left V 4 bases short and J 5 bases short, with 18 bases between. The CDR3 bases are TGCGCCAGCAGCCTGGGTTTAGCTTTGGGGAACGAGCAGTACTTC. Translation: CASSLGLALGNEQYF.

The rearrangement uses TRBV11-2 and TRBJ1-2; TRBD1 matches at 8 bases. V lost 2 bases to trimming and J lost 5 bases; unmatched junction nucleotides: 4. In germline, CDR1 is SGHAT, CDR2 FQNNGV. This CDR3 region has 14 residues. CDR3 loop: CASSLQGALYGYTF. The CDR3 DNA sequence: TGTGCCAGCAGCTTACAGGGGGCGCTTTATGGCTACACCTTC.

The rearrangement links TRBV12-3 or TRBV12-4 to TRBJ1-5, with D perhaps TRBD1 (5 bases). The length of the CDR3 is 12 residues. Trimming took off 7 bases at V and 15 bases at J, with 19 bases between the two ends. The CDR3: CASTTFGDLPHF. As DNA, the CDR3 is TGTGCCAGCACTACCTTCGGGGACCTCCCGCATTTT.

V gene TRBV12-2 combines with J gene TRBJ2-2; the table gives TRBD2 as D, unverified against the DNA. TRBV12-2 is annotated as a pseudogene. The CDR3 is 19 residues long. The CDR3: CASRLVGTSGGAYTGELFF. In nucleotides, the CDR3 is TGTGCAAGTCGCTTAGTAGGGACTAGCGGGGGGGCGTACACCGGGGAGCTGTTTTTT.

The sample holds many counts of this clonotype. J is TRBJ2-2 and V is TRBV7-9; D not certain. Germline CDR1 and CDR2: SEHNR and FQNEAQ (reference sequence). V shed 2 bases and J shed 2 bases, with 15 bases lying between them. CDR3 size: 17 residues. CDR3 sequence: CASSLKFSSGNTGELFF. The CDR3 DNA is TGTGCCAGCAGCTTAAAATTTTCCTCCGGTAACACCGGGGAGCTGTTTTTT.

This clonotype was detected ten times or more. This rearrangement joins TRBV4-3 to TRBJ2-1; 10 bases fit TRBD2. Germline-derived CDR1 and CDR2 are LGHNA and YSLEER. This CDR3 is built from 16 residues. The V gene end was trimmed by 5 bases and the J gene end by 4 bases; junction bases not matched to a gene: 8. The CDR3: CASSATTSGLYNEQFF. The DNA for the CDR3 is TGCGCCAGCAGCGCAACGACTAGCGGGTTATACAATGAGCAGTTCTTC.

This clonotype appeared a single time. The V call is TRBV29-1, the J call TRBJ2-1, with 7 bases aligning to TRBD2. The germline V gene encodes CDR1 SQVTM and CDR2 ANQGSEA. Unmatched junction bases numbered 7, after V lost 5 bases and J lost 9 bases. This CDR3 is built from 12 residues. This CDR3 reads CSVQVGLGEQFF. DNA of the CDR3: TGCAGCGTTCAGGTCGGACTAGGTGAGCAGTTCTTC.

The CDR3 loop is CASSLDGIGEKLFF. The CDR3, as DNA: TGCGCCAGCAGCTTGGACGGAATTGGCGAAAAACTGTTTTTT. The rearrangement uses TRBV5-1 and TRBJ1-4; D is undetermined. Trimming removed 0 bases at V and 8 bases at J, with 11 bases between. In germline, CDR1 is SGHRS, CDR2 YFSETQ. The CDR3 is made up of 14 amino acids.

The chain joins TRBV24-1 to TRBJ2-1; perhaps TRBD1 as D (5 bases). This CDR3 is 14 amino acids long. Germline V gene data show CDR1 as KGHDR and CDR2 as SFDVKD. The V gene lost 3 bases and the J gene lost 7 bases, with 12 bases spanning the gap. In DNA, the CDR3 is TGTGCCACCAGTGATCTGATGGCAGGGAATGAGCAGTTCTTC. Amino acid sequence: CATSDLMAGNEQFF.

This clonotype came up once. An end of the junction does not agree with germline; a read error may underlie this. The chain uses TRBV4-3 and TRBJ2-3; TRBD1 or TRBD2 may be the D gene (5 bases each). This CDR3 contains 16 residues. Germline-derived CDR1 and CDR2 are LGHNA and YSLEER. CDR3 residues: CASRQDSGRVQDTQYF. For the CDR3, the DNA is TGCGCCAGCAGGCAAGATTCGGGACGGGTTCAAGATACGCAGTATTTT.

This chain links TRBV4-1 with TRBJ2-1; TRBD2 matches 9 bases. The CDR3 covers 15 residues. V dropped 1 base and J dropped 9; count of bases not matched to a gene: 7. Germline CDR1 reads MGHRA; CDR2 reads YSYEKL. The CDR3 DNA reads TGCGCCAGCAGCCAAGCACTGGGACTAGCCGTTGAGCAGTTCTTC. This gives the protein CASSQALGLAVEQFF.

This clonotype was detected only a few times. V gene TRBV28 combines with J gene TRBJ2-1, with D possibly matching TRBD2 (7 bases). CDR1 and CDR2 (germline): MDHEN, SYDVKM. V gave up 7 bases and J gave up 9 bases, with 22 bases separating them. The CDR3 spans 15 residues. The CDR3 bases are TGTGCCAGCACCCCTGGGAGAGGGGGGGTTTTTGAGCAGTTCTTC. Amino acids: CASTPGRGGVFEQFF.

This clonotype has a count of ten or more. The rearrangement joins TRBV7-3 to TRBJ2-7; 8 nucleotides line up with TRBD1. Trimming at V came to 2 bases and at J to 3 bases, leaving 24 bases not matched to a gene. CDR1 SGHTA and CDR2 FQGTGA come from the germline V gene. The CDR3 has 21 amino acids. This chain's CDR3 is CASSLYVIGAGQGHVDYEQYF. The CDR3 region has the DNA TGTGCCAGCAGCTTATACGTCATCGGGGCTGGACAGGGACATGTTGACTACGAGCAGTACTTC.

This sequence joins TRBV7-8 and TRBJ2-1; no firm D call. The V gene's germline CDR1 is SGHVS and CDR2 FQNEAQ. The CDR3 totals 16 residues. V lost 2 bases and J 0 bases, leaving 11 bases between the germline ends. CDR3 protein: CASSLSSWSSYNEQFF. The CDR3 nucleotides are TGTGCCAGCAGCTTAAGTTCCTGGAGCTCCTACAATGAGCAGTTCTTC.

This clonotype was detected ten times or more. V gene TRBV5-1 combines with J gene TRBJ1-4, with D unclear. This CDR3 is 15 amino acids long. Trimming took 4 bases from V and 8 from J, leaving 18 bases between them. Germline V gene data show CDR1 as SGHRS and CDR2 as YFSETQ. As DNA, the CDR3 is TGCGCCAGCAGCCCATGGACGGCGGACCAAGAAAAACTGTTTTTT. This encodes CASSPWTADQEKLFF.